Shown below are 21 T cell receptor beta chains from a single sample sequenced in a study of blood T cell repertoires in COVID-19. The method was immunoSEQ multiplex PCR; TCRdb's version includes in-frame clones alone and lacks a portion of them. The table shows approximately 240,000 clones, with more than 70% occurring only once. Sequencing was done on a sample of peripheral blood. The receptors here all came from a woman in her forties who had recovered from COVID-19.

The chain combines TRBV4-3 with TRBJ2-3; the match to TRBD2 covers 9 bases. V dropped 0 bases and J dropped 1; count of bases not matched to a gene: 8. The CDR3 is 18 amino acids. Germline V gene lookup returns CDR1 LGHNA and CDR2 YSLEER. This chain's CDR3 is CASSQDPSGGFRTDTQYF. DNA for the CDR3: TGCGCCAGCAGCCAAGATCCGAGCGGGGGGTTCCGCACAGATACGCAGTATTTT.

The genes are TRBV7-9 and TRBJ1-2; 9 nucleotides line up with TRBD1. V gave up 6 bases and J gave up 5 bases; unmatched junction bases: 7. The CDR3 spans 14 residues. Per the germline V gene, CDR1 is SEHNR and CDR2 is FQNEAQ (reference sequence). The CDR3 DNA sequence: TGTGCCAGCAGTCGGGACAGGGTTCAGTATGGCTACACCTTC. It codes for CASSRDRVQYGYTF.

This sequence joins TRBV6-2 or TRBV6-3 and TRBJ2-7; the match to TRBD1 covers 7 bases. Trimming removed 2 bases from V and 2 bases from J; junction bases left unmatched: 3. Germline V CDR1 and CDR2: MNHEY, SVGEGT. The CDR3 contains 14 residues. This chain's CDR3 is CASSYEGATYEQYF. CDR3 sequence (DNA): TGTGCCAGCAGTTACGAGGGGGCCACCTACGAGCAGTACTTC.

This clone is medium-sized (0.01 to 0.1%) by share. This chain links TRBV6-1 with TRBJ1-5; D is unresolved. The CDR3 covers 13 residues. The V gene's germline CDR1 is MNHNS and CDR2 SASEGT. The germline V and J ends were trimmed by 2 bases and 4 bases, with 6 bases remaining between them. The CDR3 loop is CASSEKSNQPQHF. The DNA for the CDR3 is TGTGCCAGCAGTGAAAAGAGTAATCAGCCCCAGCATTTT.

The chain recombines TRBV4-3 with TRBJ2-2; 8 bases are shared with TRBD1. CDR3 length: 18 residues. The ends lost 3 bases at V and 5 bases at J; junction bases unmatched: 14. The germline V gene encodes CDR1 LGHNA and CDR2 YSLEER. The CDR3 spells CASSQDQGAPSLTGELFF. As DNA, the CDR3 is TGCGCCAGCAGCCAGGACCAGGGGGCGCCGTCCCTAACCGGGGAGCTGTTTTTT.

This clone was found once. The CDR3 loop reads CATSRPLGTSDYNEQFF. In DNA, the CDR3 is TGTGCCACCAGCAGGCCTCTCGGGACTAGCGACTACAATGAGCAGTTCTTC. This sequence joins TRBV15 and TRBJ2-1; TRBD2 agrees at 10 bases. Trimming at V came to 3 bases and at J to 3 bases, leaving 8 bases not matched to a gene. The V gene's germline CDR1 is LNHNV and CDR2 YYDKDF (reference sequence). The CDR3 has 17 amino acids. The entire variable domain, with the rest obtained from reference TRBV15 and TRBJ2-1, is as follows: DAMVIQNPRYQVTQFGKPVTLSCSQTLNHNVMYWYQQKSSQAPKLLFHYYDKDFNNEADTPDNFQSRRPNTSFCFLDIRSPGLGDTAMYLCATSRPLGTSDYNEQFFGPGTRLTVL.

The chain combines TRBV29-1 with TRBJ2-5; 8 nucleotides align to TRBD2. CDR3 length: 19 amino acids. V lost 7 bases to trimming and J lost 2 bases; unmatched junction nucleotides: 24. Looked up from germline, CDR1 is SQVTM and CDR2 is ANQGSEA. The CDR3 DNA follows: TGCAGCGCCGTCTCCTACGGGGCGGGAGGTTGGTTGGGTCAAGAGACCCAGTACTTC. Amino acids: CSAVSYGAGGWLGQETQYF.

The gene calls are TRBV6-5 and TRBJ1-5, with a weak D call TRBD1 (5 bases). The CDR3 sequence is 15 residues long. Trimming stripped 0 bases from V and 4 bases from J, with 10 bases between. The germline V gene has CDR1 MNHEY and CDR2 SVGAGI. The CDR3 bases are TGTGCCAGCAGTTACTCTGCTTCAGGGAATCAGCCCCAGCATTTT. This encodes CASSYSASGNQPQHF.

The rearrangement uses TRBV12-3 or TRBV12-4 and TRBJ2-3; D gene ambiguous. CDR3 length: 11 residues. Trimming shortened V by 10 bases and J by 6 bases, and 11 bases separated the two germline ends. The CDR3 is CATSIEDTQYF. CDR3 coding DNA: TGTGCCACCTCGATCGAGGATACGCAGTATTTT.

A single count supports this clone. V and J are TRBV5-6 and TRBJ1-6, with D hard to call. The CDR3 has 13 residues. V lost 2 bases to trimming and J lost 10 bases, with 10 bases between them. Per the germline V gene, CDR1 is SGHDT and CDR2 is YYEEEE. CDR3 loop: CASSFGGKSPLHF. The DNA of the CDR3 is TGTGCCAGCAGCTTTGGAGGGAAGTCACCCCTCCACTTT.

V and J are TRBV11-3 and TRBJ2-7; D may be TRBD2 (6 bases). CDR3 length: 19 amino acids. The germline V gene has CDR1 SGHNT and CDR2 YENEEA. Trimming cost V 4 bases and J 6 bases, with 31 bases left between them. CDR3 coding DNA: TGTGCCAGCAGCTCCCCCCTCACACGCGGGACTCCGAGAGGCGCCGAGCAGTACTTC. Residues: CASSSPLTRGTPRGAEQYF.

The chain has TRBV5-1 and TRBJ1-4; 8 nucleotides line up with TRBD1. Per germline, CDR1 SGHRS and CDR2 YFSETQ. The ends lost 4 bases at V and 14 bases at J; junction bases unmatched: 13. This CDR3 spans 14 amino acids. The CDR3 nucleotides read TGCGCCAGCAGCGAGGTGAGGGCAGGGGGCCGGCTGTTTTTT. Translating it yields CASSEVRAGGRLFF.

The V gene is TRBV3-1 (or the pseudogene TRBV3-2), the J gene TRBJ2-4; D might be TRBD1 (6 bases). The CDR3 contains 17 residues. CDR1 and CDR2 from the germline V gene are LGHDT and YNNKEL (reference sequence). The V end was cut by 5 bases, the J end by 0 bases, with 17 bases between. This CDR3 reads CASSTGPTGLAKNIQYF. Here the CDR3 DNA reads TGTGCCAGCAGCACAGGCCCCACAGGGTTAGCCAAAAACATTCAGTACTTC.

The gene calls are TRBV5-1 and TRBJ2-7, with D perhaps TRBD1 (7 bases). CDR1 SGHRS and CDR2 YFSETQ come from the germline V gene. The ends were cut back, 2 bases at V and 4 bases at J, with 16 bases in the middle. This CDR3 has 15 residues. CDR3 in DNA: TGCGCCAGCAGCTTAGGGGGGACAGCTGGGTACGAGCAGTACTTC. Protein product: CASSLGGTAGYEQYF. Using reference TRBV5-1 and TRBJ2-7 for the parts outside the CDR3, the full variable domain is KAGVTQTPRYLIKTRGQQVTLSCSPISGHRSVSWYQQTPGQGLQFLFEYFSETQRNKGNFPGRFSGRQFSNSRSEMNVSTLELGDSALYLCASSLGGTAGYEQYFGPGTRLTVT.

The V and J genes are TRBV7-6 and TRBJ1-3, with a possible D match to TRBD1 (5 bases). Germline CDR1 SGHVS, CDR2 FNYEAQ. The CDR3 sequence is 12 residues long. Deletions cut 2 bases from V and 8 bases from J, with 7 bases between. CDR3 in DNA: TGTGCCAGCAGCTTAAAAGGGGACACCATATATTTT. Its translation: CASSLKGDTIYF.

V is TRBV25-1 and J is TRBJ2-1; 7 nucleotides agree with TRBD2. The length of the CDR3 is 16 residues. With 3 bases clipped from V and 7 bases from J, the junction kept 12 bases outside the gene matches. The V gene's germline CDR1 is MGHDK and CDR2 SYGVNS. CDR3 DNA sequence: TGTGCCAGCAGTGATACCGGGACTACCTCGTGGAATGAGCAGTTCTTC. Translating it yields CASSDTGTTSWNEQFF.

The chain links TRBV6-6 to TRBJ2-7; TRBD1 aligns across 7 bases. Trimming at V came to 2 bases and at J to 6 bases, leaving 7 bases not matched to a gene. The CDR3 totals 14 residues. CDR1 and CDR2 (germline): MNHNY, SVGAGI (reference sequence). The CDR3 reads CASSYDRVAVEQYF. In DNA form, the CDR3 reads TGTGCCAGCAGTTACGACAGGGTGGCCGTCGAGCAGTACTTC.

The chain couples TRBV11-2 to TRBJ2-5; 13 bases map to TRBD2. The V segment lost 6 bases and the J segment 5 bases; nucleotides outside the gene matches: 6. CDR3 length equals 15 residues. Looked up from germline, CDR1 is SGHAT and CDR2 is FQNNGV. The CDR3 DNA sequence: TGTGCCAGCAGTTCCGGACTAGCGGGGGACGAGACCCAGTACTTC. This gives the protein CASSSGLAGDETQYF.

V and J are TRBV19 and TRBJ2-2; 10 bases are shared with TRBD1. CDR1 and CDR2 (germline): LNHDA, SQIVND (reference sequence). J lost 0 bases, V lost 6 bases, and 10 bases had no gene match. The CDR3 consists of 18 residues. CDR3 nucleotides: TGTGCCAGTAGCAGAGTTAGACAGGGGGCTTCGAACACCGGGGAGCTGTTTTTT. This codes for CASSRVRQGASNTGELFF.

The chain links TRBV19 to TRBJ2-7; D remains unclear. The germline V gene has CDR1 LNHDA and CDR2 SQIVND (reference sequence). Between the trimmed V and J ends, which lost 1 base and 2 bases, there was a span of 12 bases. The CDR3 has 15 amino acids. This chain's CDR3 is CASSIVADRAYEQYF. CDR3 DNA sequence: TGTGCCAGTAGTATAGTGGCAGACCGGGCCTACGAGCAGTACTTC.

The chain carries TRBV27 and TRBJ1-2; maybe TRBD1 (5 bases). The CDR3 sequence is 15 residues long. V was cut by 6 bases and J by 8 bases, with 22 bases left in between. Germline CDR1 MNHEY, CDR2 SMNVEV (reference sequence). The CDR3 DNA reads TGTGCCAGCAGCCCCCCCCCGTTGCGGTGGGGCGGCTACACCTTC. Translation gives CASSPPPLRWGGYTF.